The source of this TCR beta chain is a study of cytomegalovirus exposure and HLA in healthy donors. Study summary: Early release data held 75 million to 90 million unique TCRs from HLA-typed donors. Study results and caveats: Specificity for CMV antigens was confirmed in vitro for a few of the CMV-associated chains.

As regards this clone: What it binds is unknown.

Primers: 60 Vbeta forward and 13 Jbeta reverse. Per the study methods: Later, 65 million to 85 million unique TCR beta chains were counted in an analysis, and about 10 million of them were shared. The assay was immunoSEQ multiplex PCR, and TCRdb's table has in-frame clones only and misses some. The V and J calls and clone size are taken from that table; D and trimming were inferred from the DNA. The repertoire holds around 94,000 clones, with 65% to 85% as singletons. This CDR3 has 12 amino acids. The V end was cut by 2 bases, the J end by 8 bases, with 8 bases between. Germline-derived CDR1 and CDR2 are KGHSH and LQKENI.

This rearrangement joins TRBV18 to TRBJ2-3; possible D gene TRBD1, 6 bases. The receptor's source is a young man in good health and CMV-seronegative. Specimen: PBMCs. The CDR3 here is CASSPEGVTQYF. The CDR3 DNA sequence: TGTGCCAGCTCACCAGAGGGGGTTACGCAGTATTTT.